This TCR beta chain derives from a study of cytomegalovirus exposure and HLA in healthy donors. The study's findings and limits: In a later analysis, TCR beta V- and J-gene trimming was associated with a missense DCLRE1C variant. Later on, an analysis found that several of the most significant clusters appeared to be linked to common viral pathogens, which included parvovirus B19.

This clone has a single count. Antigen: not known. PCR employed 60 Vbeta and 13 Jbeta primers. The protocol was immunoSEQ multiplex PCR, while the TCRdb copy is restricted to in-frame clones and leaves out a portion. The table lists about 140,000 clones, about 85% of them singletons. The CDR3 loop spans 17 amino acids. V dropped 4 bases and J dropped 2; count of bases not matched to a gene: 8. Germline-derived CDR1 and CDR2 are SGHVS and FQNEAQ. The chain couples TRBV7-8 to TRBJ1-3; TRBD1 aligns across 10 bases. This receptor was identified in a female donor in good health and CMV-seronegative. Material: PBMCs. This CDR3 reads CASSSWTGGITGNTIYF. The DNA of the CDR3 is TGTGCCAGCAGCTCATGGACAGGGGGAATAACTGGAAACACCATATATTTT.